A selection of T cell receptor beta chains follows, all from one sample in a study of breast tumors, draining lymph nodes, adjacent tissues. TCRdb called the multiplex PCR reads again in MiXCR, with one record for every CDR3 protein. The sample consists of some 230,000 distinct CDR3 sequences, 30% to 35% of them appearing once. What was sequenced was axillary lymph node tissue. The origin of the receptors is a female donor with breast cancer. Some clones in this sample may be carry-over from other donors' samples. CDR3s include the opening cysteine and the closing phenylalanine or tryptophan. Fields, in order: V gene, D gene, J gene, clone size, CDR3 DNA, CDR3 protein. D genes are given only for firm matches. Clone size, where shown, is once, few, many, or a class for clones that have expanded.

TRBV5-4	.	TRBJ2-5	many	TGTGCCAGCAGCGGGGTGGCTAGTAAAGAGACCCAGTACTTC	CASSGVASKETQYF
TRBV6-2/TRBV6-3	.	TRBJ2-3	.	TGTGCCAGCAGACAGGACACCACAGATACGCAGTATTTT	CASRQDTTDTQYF
TRBV12-3/TRBV12-4	.	TRBJ2-1	few	TGTGCCAGCAGCTGGGACTTTTTTGTCAATGAGCAGTTCTTC	CASSWDFFVNEQFF
TRBV18	TRBD1	TRBJ1-3	few	TGTGCCAGCTCACCAGACAGGGGAATGCTCGGAAACACCATATATTTT	CASSPDRGMLGNTIYF
TRBV11-2	.	TRBJ1-6	.	TGTGCCAGCAGCTTAGCCAGGGACGGACATTCACCCCTCCACTTT	CASSLARDGHSPLHF
TRBV24-1	TRBD2	TRBJ2-5	.	TGTGCCACCAGTGTGGCGGGGGGTGAGACCCAGTACTTC	CATSVAGGETQYF
TRBV24-1	TRBD2	TRBJ2-5	many	TGTGCCACCAGTGAGGGAAGGGTCGGGGGGTACCAAGAGACCCAGTACTTC	CATSEGRVGGYQETQYF
TRBV6-6	TRBD2	TRBJ2-1	few	TGTGCCAGCAGACCAGCCGGGACTAGCGGGGGGGCGGATGAGCAGTTCTTC	CASRPAGTSGGADEQFF
TRBV29-1	.	TRBJ2-7	many	TGCAGCGTTGGAAGTGAGGCCTACGAGCAGTACTTC	CSVGSEAYEQYF
TRBV24-1	.	TRBJ1-5	once	TGTGCCACCAGTAATTCAGGGAGGGAGAATCAGCCCCAGCATTTT	CATSNSGRENQPQHF
TRBV18	TRBD2	TRBJ2-2	.	TGTGCCAGCTCACCATTCGCGGGGGACACCGGGGAGCTGTTTTTT	CASSPFAGDTGELFF
TRBV24-1	TRBD2	TRBJ2-1	many	TGTGCCACCAGTGAAACTAGCGCCCGCAACAATGAGCAGTTCTTC	CATSETSARNNEQFF
TRBV15	.	TRBJ2-4	.	TGTGCCACCAGCAGATTGACAGGACTCTCTGGAAACATTCAGTACTTC	CATSRLTGLSGNIQYF
TRBV3-1	TRBD1	TRBJ1-6	many	TGTGCCAGCAGCCGCGGGGACAGGGGGCCCCTCCACTTT	CASSRGDRGPLHF
TRBV29-1	TRBD2	TRBJ2-5	.	TGCAGCGTTGACGGGACTAGCGGGGGGGTACGGGGAGAGACCCAGTACTTC	CSVDGTSGGVRGETQYF
TRBV9	TRBD1	TRBJ1-2	many	TGTGCCAGCAGCGTAGTATCTGGGACAGGGAGTGGCTACACCTTC	CASSVVSGTGSGYTF
TRBV20-1	.	TRBJ1-5	many	TGCAGTGCTAGAGTAAACAACGGGAACCTTCAGCATTTT	CSARVNNGNLQHF
TRBV29-1	.	TRBJ1-2	many	TGCAGCGTTGTCCCGGGGACCTATGGCTACACCTTC	CSVVPGTYGYTF
TRBV20-1	.	TRBJ2-7	.	TGCAGTGCCCCGGGACGGTCCTACGAGCAGTACTTC	CSAPGRSYEQYF
TRBV11-2	.	TRBJ2-3	.	TGTGTCAGCAGCTTAGATAGCACAGATACGCAGTATTTT	CVSSLDSTDTQYF
TRBV20-1	TRBD1	TRBJ1-2	.	TGCAGTGCTAGAGTTCAGACAGGGGCGCGCGGCTATGGCTACACCTTC	CSARVQTGARGYGYTF
TRBV24-1	.	TRBJ2-3	many	TGTGCCACCAGTGATTTACCAGATACGCAGTATTTT	CATSDLPDTQYF
TRBV7-9	.	TRBJ1-4	many	TGTGCCAGCAGCTTAGTCGGTAATGAAAAACTGTTTTTT	CASSLVGNEKLFF
TRBV4-3	.	TRBJ1-6	many	TGCGCCAGCAGCCGCTATATTCCCGGGACGGCGGATAATTCACCCCTCCACTTT	CASSRYIPGTADNSPLHF
TRBV6-6	.	TRBJ1-5	many	TGTGCCAGCAGCGACTACGGGCAGGGCAATCAGCCCCAGCATTTT	CASSDYGQGNQPQHF
TRBV4-1	TRBD1	TRBJ2-7	.	TGCGCCAGCAGCCAAGAAGGGACAGGGCCCTACGAGCAGTACTTC	CASSQEGTGPYEQYF
TRBV20-1	.	TRBJ2-5	many	TGCAGTGCTAGAGATCTCCAGCGATCGCAAGAGACCCAGTACTTC	CSARDLQRSQETQYF
TRBV5-1	.	TRBJ2-5	.	TGCGCCAGCACCTTTTCGCTTGTGAATGACGCCCAGTACTTC	CASTFSLVNDAQYF
TRBV11-3	.	TRBJ1-3	many	TGTGCCAGCAGCTTAGATACGGTTTCTGGAAACACCATATATTTT	CASSLDTVSGNTIYF
TRBV6-5	.	TRBJ2-1	.	TGTGCCAGCAGTCACTCGGCCGAGCAGTTCTTC	CASSHSAEQFF
TRBV9	TRBD2	TRBJ2-5	many	TGTGCCAGCAGCGTAATCGCGGGAGGGCCCCAAGAGACCCAGTACTTC	CASSVIAGGPQETQYF